The rows below give T cell receptor beta chains drawn from one sample of a study of OX40 agonist ivuxolimab in advanced cancers. Only in-frame clones appear in the TCRdb table, and some are missing; sequencing was by immunoSEQ multiplex PCR. The repertoire holds 61,000 or so clones, with 83% as singletons. The sequencing used CD4+ or CD8+ T cells sorted from blood, collected in a trial of the OX40 agonist ivuxolimab. Receptors originate from an adult with an advanced solid tumor such as melanoma, head and neck, liver or kidney cancer. Both conserved end residues are part of each CDR3. The order of the fields is V gene, J gene, D gene, clone size, CDR3 DNA, CDR3 protein. A D gene is named only where the DNA matches it firmly. Rows give clone size only sometimes, using once, few, many, or a class for an expanded clone.

v_call: TRBV7-2
j_call: TRBJ2-2
d_call: .
clone_size: .
cdr3_nt: TGTGCCAGCAGCTTAGCGGGTATTGGGACCGGGGAGCTGTTTTTT
cdr3_aa: CASSLAGIGTGELFF

v_call: TRBV13
j_call: TRBJ2-7
d_call: .
clone_size: .
cdr3_nt: TGTGCCAGCAGCTTAACACACTTAACCTCCTACGAGCAGTACTTC
cdr3_aa: CASSLTHLTSYEQYF

v_call: TRBV7-9
j_call: TRBJ1-3
d_call: TRBD1
clone_size: .
cdr3_nt: TGTGCCAGCAGCTTACTCTTCGGACAGGGAAATGGAAACACCATATATTTT
cdr3_aa: CASSLLFGQGNGNTIYF

v_call: TRBV2
j_call: TRBJ2-7
d_call: TRBD1
clone_size: .
cdr3_nt: TGTGCCAGCAGCTCTGACAGGGAAAGAAAGAACGAGCAGTACTTC
cdr3_aa: CASSSDRERKNEQYF

v_call: TRBV9
j_call: TRBJ2-1
d_call: TRBD2
clone_size: .
cdr3_nt: TGTGCCAGCAGCGTAGAGGGGACTAGATCAAATGAGCAGTTCTTC
cdr3_aa: CASSVEGTRSNEQFF

v_call: TRBV5-4
j_call: TRBJ2-3
d_call: .
clone_size: .
cdr3_nt: TGCGCCAGCAGCCAGCAGGGGGGGCACACAGATACGCAGTATTTT
cdr3_aa: CASSQQGGHTDTQYF

v_call: TRBV27
j_call: TRBJ1-2
d_call: .
clone_size: .
cdr3_nt: TGTGCCAGCAGTTGGGCCGGGACCTTGGATACCCATGGCTACACCTTC
cdr3_aa: CASSWAGTLDTHGYTF

v_call: TRBV10-1
j_call: TRBJ2-4
d_call: .
clone_size: .
cdr3_nt: TGCGCCAGCAGCGATCGCCGGCTAGCCAAAAACATTCAGTACTTC
cdr3_aa: CASSDRRLAKNIQYF

v_call: TRBV19
j_call: TRBJ1-5
d_call: .
clone_size: .
cdr3_nt: TGTGCCAGTTCCCTCGGCGGGGGTAGGGATCAGCCCCAGCATTTT
cdr3_aa: CASSLGGGRDQPQHF

v_call: TRBV7-2
j_call: TRBJ2-3
d_call: .
clone_size: once
cdr3_nt: TGTGCCAGCAGCTTTATCCGGGGAGGCACAGATACGCAGTATTTT
cdr3_aa: CASSFIRGGTDTQYF

v_call: TRBV11-2
j_call: TRBJ2-7
d_call: .
clone_size: .
cdr3_nt: TGTGCCAGCAGCTTAGGTGACGAGCAGTACTTC
cdr3_aa: CASSLGDEQYF

v_call: TRBV5-1
j_call: TRBJ2-7
d_call: .
clone_size: .
cdr3_nt: TGCGCCAGCAGCTTCGACAGCGCTACCTACGAGCAGTACTTC
cdr3_aa: CASSFDSATYEQYF

v_call: TRBV7-6
j_call: TRBJ1-6
d_call: .
clone_size: .
cdr3_nt: TGTGCCAGCAGCTTCCTAGGCGGGAATAATTCACCCCTCCACTTT
cdr3_aa: CASSFLGGNNSPLHF

v_call: TRBV7-2
j_call: TRBJ1-6
d_call: .
clone_size: .
cdr3_nt: TGTGCCAGCAGCCCAAGGTCGGGGGGAAATAATTCACCCCTCCACTTT
cdr3_aa: CASSPRSGGNNSPLHF